A single sample gave rise to the 21 T cell receptor beta chains below, sequenced in a study of T cell responses to AZD1222 COVID-19 vaccine. The table came from immunoSEQ multiplex PCR; TCRdb's copy has only in-frame clones and leaves some out. Among about 120,000 clones listed, about 92% were seen once. Source: peripheral blood, taken on day 0 of AZD1222 vaccination. These receptors were collected from an adult in good health.

J is TRBJ1-1 and V is TRBV28; the match to TRBD1 covers 7 bases. The CDR3 loop spans 14 amino acids. Per the germline V gene, CDR1 is MDHEN and CDR2 is SYDVKM. After removal of 7 bases from V and 4 bases from J, the junction contained 9 bases not matched to a gene. CDR3 in amino acids: CASTPTGYATEAFF. The CDR3 coding sequence is TGTGCCAGCACCCCGACAGGGTACGCCACTGAAGCTTTCTTT.

The chain carries TRBV27 and TRBJ1-2; D is perhaps TRBD1 (5 bases). Germline CDR1 MNHEY, CDR2 SMNVEV (reference sequence). V shed 4 bases and J shed 2 bases, with 14 bases lying between them. The CDR3 has 15 residues. CDR3 protein: CASSSPFGGNYGYTF. The CDR3, as DNA: TGTGCCAGCAGTTCACCCTTTGGGGGAAACTATGGCTACACCTTC.

This chain uses TRBV7-2 with TRBJ2-7, with D tentatively TRBD1 (6 bases). The germline V gene encodes CDR1 SGHTA and CDR2 FQGNSA. This CDR3 spans 14 amino acids. Trimming shortened V by 6 bases and J by 5 bases, and 17 bases separated the two germline ends. The CDR3 here is CASSIDRLRDEQYF. CDR3 DNA sequence: TGTGCCAGCAGTATCGACAGGTTAAGGGACGAGCAGTACTTC.

The chain couples TRBV11-2 to TRBJ1-1; the D is unclear. CDR3 length: 13 amino acids. CDR1 SGHAT and CDR2 FQNNGV come from the germline V gene. The V end lost 2 bases, the J end lost 1 base, and 5 bases lay between the germline ends. DNA of the CDR3: TGTGCCAGCAGCTTACACGAGAACACTGAAGCTTTCTTT. Amino acids: CASSLHENTEAFF.

The V call is TRBV5-1, the J call TRBJ1-1; D call uncertain. Germline CDR1 SGHRS, CDR2 YFSETQ. V shed 4 bases and J shed 1 base, with 14 bases lying between them. The length of the CDR3 is 15 residues. The CDR3 protein is CASSPDLSGNTEAFF. CDR3 DNA: TGCGCCAGCAGCCCAGACCTATCCGGGAACACTGAAGCTTTCTTT.

The chain couples TRBV6-2 or TRBV6-3 to TRBJ2-1, with a tentative D call TRBD2 (6 bases). This CDR3 comprises 13 residues. The V and J ends lost 6 bases and 5 bases respectively, with 11 bases between them. Germline V lookup: CDR1 MNHEY, CDR2 SVGEGT. The CDR3 loop reads CASSRGRNNEQFF. CDR3 coding DNA: TGTGCCAGCAGCCGTGGGAGGAACAATGAGCAGTTCTTC.

The rearrangement uses TRBV27 and TRBJ1-6; 9 bases line up with TRBD1. V lost 9 bases and J lost 0; bases outside the gene matches: 12. The CDR3 is 18 residues long. Germline V gene lookup returns CDR1 MNHEY and CDR2 SMNVEV (reference sequence). DNA of the CDR3: TGTGCCAGTAAAAGCGGGACAGGGATCTTCTCCTATAATTCACCCCTCCACTTT. Its protein product is CASKSGTGIFSYNSPLHF.

The chain uses TRBV6-2 or TRBV6-3 and TRBJ2-1, with 16 bases aligning to TRBD2. Germline CDR1 and CDR2: MNHEY and SVGEGT. This CDR3 is 14 amino acids long. Germline trimming cut 5 bases from V and 10 bases from J; bases unmatched to any gene: 2. CDR3 amino acids: CASSQGLAGGEQFF. CDR3 DNA: TGTGCCAGCAGTCAGGGACTAGCGGGAGGGGAGCAGTTCTTC.

The chain combines TRBV9 with TRBJ2-1; TRBD2 agrees at 10 bases. Germline V gives CDR1 SGDLS, CDR2 YYNGEE. The CDR3 runs to 15 residues. V lost 0 bases to trimming and J lost 9 bases; unmatched junction nucleotides: 6. The CDR3 region has the DNA TGTGCCAGCAGCGTAGTTCTAGCGGGAGTCGGTGAGCAGTTCTTC. This translates into CASSVVLAGVGEQFF.

This clone was counted only a few times. The gene calls are TRBV7-2 and TRBJ2-5; 7 nucleotides match TRBD2. This CDR3 is built from 16 residues. Germline CDR1 reads SGHTA; CDR2 reads FQGNSA. V trimming: 5 bases; J trimming: 1 base; junction bases outside the gene matches: 10. CDR3 amino acids: CASSPIAGYSQETQYF. The CDR3 DNA reads TGTGCCAGCAGCCCAATAGCGGGTTATTCCCAAGAGACCCAGTACTTC.

The rearrangement links TRBV5-4 to TRBJ1-1; D remains unclear. This CDR3 is built from 13 residues. V shed 2 bases and J shed 3 bases, with 8 bases lying between them. CDR1 SGHNT and CDR2 YYREEE come from the germline V gene (reference sequence). The CDR3 DNA reads TGTGCCAGCAGCTTAGGAGAGTACACTGAAGCTTTCTTT. It is translated as CASSLGEYTEAFF.

The chain uses TRBV27 and TRBJ2-5; D is unresolved. Trimming shortened V by 3 bases and J by 7 bases, and 9 bases separated the two germline ends. This CDR3 contains 12 residues. Germline CDR1 reads MNHEY; CDR2 reads SMNVEV (reference sequence). The CDR3 reads CASSLPTGTQYF. CDR3 in DNA: TGTGCCAGCAGTTTGCCCACGGGGACCCAGTACTTC.

The chain uses TRBV4-3 and TRBJ1-2, with a weak D call TRBD1 (6 bases). Germline V CDR1 and CDR2: LGHNA, YSLEER. V lost 2 bases and J 3 bases, leaving 10 bases between the germline ends. This CDR3 spans 14 amino acids. CDR3 in amino acids: CASSQKDSYYGYTF. CDR3 nucleotides: TGCGCCAGCAGCCAAAAGGACAGCTACTATGGCTACACCTTC.

This clone was seen a handful of times. The chain couples TRBV3-1 (or the pseudogene TRBV3-2) to TRBJ2-1, with 7 nucleotides matching TRBD1. The CDR3 totals 14 residues. Germline V gene lookup returns CDR1 LGHDT and CDR2 YNNKEL (reference sequence). V lost 3 bases, J lost 10 bases, and 9 bases stayed unmatched. CDR3 in DNA: TGTGCCAGCAGCCACTCCTCGACAGGGACCGAGCAGTTCTTC. Translated, it gives CASSHSSTGTEQFF.

The chain recombines TRBV2 with TRBJ2-1; maybe TRBD1 (6 bases). Trimming removed 4 bases at V and 10 bases at J, with 11 bases between. Germline loops: CDR1 SNHLY, CDR2 FYNNEI. The CDR3 sequence is 12 residues long. The CDR3 DNA reads as TGTGCCAGCAGTGCAGGGGAAGTAGAGCAGTTCTTC. This gives the protein CASSAGEVEQFF.

This clone was recorded once. The chain employs TRBV11-2 and TRBJ2-7; 7 bases fit TRBD2. V lost 5 bases to trimming and J lost 5 bases; unmatched junction nucleotides: 6. This CDR3 is 13 amino acids long. Looked up from germline, CDR1 is SGHAT and CDR2 is FQNNGV. The CDR3 loop reads CASSPSGRDEQYF. The CDR3 bases are TGTGCCAGCAGCCCTAGCGGTAGGGACGAGCAGTACTTC.

V is TRBV5-6 and J is TRBJ1-5; no reliable D call. The CDR3 extends over 12 amino acids. Germline V gives CDR1 SGHDT, CDR2 YYEEEE. Trimming cost V 1 base and J 4 bases, with 3 bases left between them. This CDR3 reads CASSLPNQPQHF. The CDR3 nucleotides are TGTGCCAGCAGCTTGCCAAATCAGCCCCAGCATTTT.

The V and J genes are TRBV4-3 and TRBJ1-2; TRBD1 agrees at 8 bases. The germline CDR1 and CDR2 sequences are LGHNA and YSLEER. V lost 2 bases to trimming and J lost 4 bases; unmatched junction nucleotides: 6. The CDR3 has 15 amino acids. CDR3 sequence (DNA): TGCGCCAGCAGCCAATCGCGGACAGGGAGCTATGGCTACACCTTC. Translation: CASSQSRTGSYGYTF.

J is TRBJ2-4 and V is TRBV28; the D gene is possibly TRBD1 (5 bases). Deletions cut 5 bases from V and 3 bases from J, with 11 bases between. Per the germline V gene, CDR1 is MDHEN and CDR2 is SYDVKM. The CDR3 covers 14 residues. CDR3 sequence (DNA): TGTGCCAGCAGTACCCGTAGGGGCAAAAACATTCAGTACTTC. It encodes CASSTRRGKNIQYF.

The rearrangement uses TRBV4-3 and TRBJ2-3; D is possibly TRBD1 (5 bases). V lost 4 bases, J lost 2 bases, and 13 bases lay in between. Germline lookup yields CDR1 LGHNA and CDR2 YSLEER. This CDR3 region has 15 residues. The CDR3 nucleotides read TGCGCCAGCAGCCTAGTGCAGGGTTCCACAGATACGCAGTATTTT. It is translated as CASSLVQGSTDTQYF.

The chain is built from TRBV7-9 and TRBJ1-1; D gene uncertain. This CDR3 is 13 amino acids long. The germline V gene has CDR1 SEHNR and CDR2 FQNEAQ (reference sequence). Deletions cut 1 base from V and 7 bases from J, with 10 bases between. The CDR3 sequence: CASSLGETVEAFF. The DNA for the CDR3 is TGTGCCAGCAGCTTAGGGGAGACTGTTGAAGCTTTCTTT. Filled out from reference TRBV7-9 and TRBJ1-1, the complete variable domain reads DTGVSQNPRHKITKRGQNVTFRCDPISEHNRLYWYRQTLGQGPEFLTYFQNEAQLEKSRLLSDRFSAERPKGSFSTLEIQRTEQGDSAMYLCASSLGETVEAFFGQGTRLTVV.